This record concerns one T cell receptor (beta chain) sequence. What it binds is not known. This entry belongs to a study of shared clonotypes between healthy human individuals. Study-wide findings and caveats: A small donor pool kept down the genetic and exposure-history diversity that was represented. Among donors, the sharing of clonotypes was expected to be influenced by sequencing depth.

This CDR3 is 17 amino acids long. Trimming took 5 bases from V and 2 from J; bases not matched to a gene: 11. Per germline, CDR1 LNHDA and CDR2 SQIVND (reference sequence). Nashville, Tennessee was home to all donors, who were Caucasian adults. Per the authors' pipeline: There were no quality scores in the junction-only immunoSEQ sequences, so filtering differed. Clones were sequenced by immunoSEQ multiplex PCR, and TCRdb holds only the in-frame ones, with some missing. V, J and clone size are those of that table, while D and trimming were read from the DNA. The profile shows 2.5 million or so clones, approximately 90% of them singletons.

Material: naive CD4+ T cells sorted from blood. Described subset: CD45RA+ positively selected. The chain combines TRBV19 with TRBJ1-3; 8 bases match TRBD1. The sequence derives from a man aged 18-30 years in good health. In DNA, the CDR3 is TGTGCCAGTAGTCCCCGTGCCGGACAGGGCCCTGGAAACACCATATATTTT. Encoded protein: CASSPRAGQGPGNTIYF.